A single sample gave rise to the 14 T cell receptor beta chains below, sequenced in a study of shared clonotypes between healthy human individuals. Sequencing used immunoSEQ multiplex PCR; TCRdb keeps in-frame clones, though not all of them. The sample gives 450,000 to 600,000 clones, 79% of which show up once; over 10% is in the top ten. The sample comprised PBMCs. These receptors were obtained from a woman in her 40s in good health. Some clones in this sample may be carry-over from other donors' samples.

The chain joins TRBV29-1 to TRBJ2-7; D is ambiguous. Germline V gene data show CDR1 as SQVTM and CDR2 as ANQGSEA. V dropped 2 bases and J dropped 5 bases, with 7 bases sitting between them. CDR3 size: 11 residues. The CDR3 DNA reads TGCAGCGTTGAAAACGGCAACGAGCAGTACTTC. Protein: CSVENGNEQYF.

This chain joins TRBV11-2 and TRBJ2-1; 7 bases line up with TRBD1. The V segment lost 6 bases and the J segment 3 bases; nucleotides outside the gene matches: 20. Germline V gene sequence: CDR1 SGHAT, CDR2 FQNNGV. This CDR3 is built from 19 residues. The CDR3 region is CASRHRDRAYSLGYNEQFF. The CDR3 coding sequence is TGTGCCAGCAGACATCGGGACAGAGCATACTCCCTGGGCTACAATGAGCAGTTCTTC.

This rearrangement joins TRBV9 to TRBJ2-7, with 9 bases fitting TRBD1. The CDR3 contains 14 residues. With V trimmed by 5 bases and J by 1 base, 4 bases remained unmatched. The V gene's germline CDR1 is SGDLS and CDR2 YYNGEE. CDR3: CASSSGQGSYEQYF. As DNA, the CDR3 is TGTGCCAGCAGTTCGGGACAGGGTTCCTACGAGCAGTACTTC.

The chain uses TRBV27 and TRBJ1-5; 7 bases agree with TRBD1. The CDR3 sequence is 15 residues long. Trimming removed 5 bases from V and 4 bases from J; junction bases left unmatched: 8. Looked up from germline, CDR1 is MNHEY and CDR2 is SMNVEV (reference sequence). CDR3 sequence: CASSIYRDRNQPQHF. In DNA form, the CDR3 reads TGTGCCAGCAGTATATACCGGGACAGAAATCAGCCCCAGCATTTT.

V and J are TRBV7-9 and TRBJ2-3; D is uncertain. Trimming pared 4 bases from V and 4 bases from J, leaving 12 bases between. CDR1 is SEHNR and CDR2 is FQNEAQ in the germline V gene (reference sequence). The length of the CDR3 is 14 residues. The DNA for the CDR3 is TGTGCCAGCAGCTCGACCTCGGGCTCAGATACGCAGTATTTT. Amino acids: CASSSTSGSDTQYF. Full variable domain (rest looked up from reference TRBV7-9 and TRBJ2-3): DTGVSQNPRHKITKRGQNVTFRCDPISEHNRLYWYRQTLGQGPEFLTYFQNEAQLEKSRLLSDRFSAERPKGSFSTLEIQRTEQGDSAMYLCASSSTSGSDTQYFGPGTRLTVL.

The CDR3 reads CSVRTSGSYEQYF. DNA for the CDR3: TGCAGCGTGAGGACTAGCGGGAGCTACGAGCAGTACTTC. V gene TRBV29-1 combines with J gene TRBJ2-7; 13 nucleotides agree with TRBD2. The CDR3 has 13 residues. The germline V gene has CDR1 SQVTM and CDR2 ANQGSEA. J lost 3 bases, V lost 6 bases, and 2 bases had no gene match.

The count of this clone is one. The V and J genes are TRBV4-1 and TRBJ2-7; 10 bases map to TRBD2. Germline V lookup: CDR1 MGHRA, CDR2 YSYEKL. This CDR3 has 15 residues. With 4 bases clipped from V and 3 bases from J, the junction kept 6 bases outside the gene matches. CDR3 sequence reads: CASSPWTSGNYEQYF. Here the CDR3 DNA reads TGCGCCAGCAGCCCCTGGACTAGCGGCAACTACGAGCAGTACTTC.

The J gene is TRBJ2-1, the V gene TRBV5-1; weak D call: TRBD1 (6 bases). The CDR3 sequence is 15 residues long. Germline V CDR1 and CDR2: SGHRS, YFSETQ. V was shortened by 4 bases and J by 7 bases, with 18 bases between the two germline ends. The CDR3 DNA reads TGCGCCAGCAGCACCGGGACCCAGAGGGGGAATGAGCAGTTCTTC. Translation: CASSTGTQRGNEQFF.

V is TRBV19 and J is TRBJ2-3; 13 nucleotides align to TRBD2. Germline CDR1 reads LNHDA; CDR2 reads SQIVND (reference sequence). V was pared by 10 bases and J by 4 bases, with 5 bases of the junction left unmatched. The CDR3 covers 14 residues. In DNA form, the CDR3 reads TGTGCCACGAGGACTAGCGGGAGTGCAGATACGCAGTATTTT. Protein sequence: CATRTSGSADTQYF.

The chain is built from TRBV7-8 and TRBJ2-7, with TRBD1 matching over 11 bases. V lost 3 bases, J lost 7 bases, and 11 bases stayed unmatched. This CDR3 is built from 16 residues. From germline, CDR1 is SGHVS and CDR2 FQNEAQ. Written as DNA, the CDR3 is TGTGCCAGCAGCTTCCCCCGGGACAGGGGGAAATTGGAGCAGTACTTC. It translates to CASSFPRDRGKLEQYF. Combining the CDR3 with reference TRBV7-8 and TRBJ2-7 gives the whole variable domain GAGVSQSPRYKVAKRGQDVALRCDPISGHVSLFWYQQALGQGPEFLTYFQNEAQLDKSGLPSDRFFAERPEGSVSTLKIQRTQQEDSAVYLCASSFPRDRGKLEQYFGPGTRLTVT.

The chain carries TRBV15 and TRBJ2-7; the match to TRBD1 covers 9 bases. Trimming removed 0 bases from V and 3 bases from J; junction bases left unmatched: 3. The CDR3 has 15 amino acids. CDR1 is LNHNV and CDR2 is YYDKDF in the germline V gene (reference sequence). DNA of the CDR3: TGTGCCACCAGCAGAGAGGACAGGGGTAACTACGAGCAGTACTTC. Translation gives CATSREDRGNYEQYF.

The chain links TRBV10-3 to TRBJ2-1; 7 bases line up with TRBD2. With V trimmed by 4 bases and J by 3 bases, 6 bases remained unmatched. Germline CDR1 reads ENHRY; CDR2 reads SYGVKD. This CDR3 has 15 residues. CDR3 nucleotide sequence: TGTGCCATCAGTGGGGGATGGACTAGCTACAATGAGCAGTTCTTC. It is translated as CAISGGWTSYNEQFF.

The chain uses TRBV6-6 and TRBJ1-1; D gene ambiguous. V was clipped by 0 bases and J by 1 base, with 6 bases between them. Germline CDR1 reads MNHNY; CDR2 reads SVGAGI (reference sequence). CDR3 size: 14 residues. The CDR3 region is CASSYSGGNTEAFF. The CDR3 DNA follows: TGTGCCAGCAGTTACTCTGGCGGGAACACTGAAGCTTTCTTT.

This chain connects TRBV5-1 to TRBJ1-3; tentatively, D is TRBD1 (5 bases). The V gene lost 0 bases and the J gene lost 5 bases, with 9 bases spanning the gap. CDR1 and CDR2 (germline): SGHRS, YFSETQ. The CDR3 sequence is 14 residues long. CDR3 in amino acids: CASSLGSGRNTIYF. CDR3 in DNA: TGCGCCAGCAGCTTGGGGTCAGGGCGAAACACCATATATTTT. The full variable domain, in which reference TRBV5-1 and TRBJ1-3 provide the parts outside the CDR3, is KAGVTQTPRYLIKTRGQQVTLSCSPISGHRSVSWYQQTPGQGLQFLFEYFSETQRNKGNFPGRFSGRQFSNSRSEMNVSTLELGDSALYLCASSLGSGRNTIYFGEGSWLTVV.